This T cell receptor (beta chain) stems from a study of OX40 agonist ivuxolimab in advanced cancers. Germline CDR1 and CDR2: SEHNR and FQNEAQ (reference sequence). V lost 6 bases and J lost 1, with 21 bases in between. The CDR3 totals 17 residues. The method was immunoSEQ multiplex PCR; TCRdb's version includes in-frame clones alone and lacks a portion of them. The sample has some 44,000 clones, 86% seen once. The chain joins TRBV7-9 to TRBJ1-1; D uncertain. The receptor's source is an adult with an advanced solid tumor such as melanoma, head and neck, liver or kidney cancer. The starting material was CD4+ or CD8+ T cells sorted from blood, obtained in a trial of the OX40 agonist ivuxolimab. As DNA, the CDR3 is TGTGCCAGCAGACCACCACGGACGGACCCGTCGAACACTGAAGCTTTCTTT. Amino acids: CASRPPRTDPSNTEAFF. Looking up the rest from reference TRBV7-9 and TRBJ1-1 gives the full variable domain: DTGVSQNPRHKITKRGQNVTFRCDPISEHNRLYWYRQTLGQGPEFLTYFQNEAQLEKSRLLSDRFSAERPKGSFSTLEIQRTEQGDSAMYLCASRPPRTDPSNTEAFFGQGTRLTVV.